These T cell receptor beta chains were read from a single sample in a study of technical replicates of blood from a few donors. Assay used: immunoSEQ multiplex PCR; TCRdb lists only in-frame clones, some missing. The table includes about 70,000 clones, around 96% detected once. The sequencing sample was made of T cells isolated from PBMCs. The receptors originated from a human donor in good health. Both conserved end residues are part of each CDR3. A D gene is named only where the DNA matches it firmly. The size entry is marked missing in some rows and otherwise reads once, few, many or a size class.

length	V	size	J	D	DNA	CDR3
15	TRBV4-3	once	TRBJ2-1	NA	TGCGCCAGCAGCCGACTTGGTCTAGATGGCAATGAGCAGTTCTTC	CASSRLGLDGNEQFF
13	TRBV29-1	NA	TRBJ2-3	TRBD2	TGCAGCGTGACCGGGAGGTTCACAGATACGCAGTATTTT	CSVTGRFTDTQYF
11	TRBV28	NA	TRBJ2-7	NA	TGTGCCACGACCGGGGGCTACGAGCAGTACTTC	CATTGGYEQYF
16	TRBV15	NA	TRBJ2-2	NA	TGTGCCACCAGCAGAGGGTTAGGAAGAGGGACCGGGGAGCTGTTTTTT	CATSRGLGRGTGELFF
15	TRBV6-1	NA	TRBJ1-2	TRBD1	TGTGCCAGCAGTGAAGCGGTCGACAGGGTCTACGGCTACACCTTC	CASSEAVDRVYGYTF
14	TRBV28	NA	TRBJ1-1	TRBD1	TGTGCCAGCAGTTTGACAGGGTCAAGGACTGAAGCTTTCTTT	CASSLTGSRTEAFF
16	TRBV4-3	NA	TRBJ1-4	NA	TGCGCCAGCAGAAAGGGAGGTGGCCCAACTAATGAAAAACTGTTTTTT	CASRKGGGPTNEKLFF
14	TRBV6-5	NA	TRBJ2-1	NA	TGTGCCAGCAGTAACCGACTGTTGGACAATGAGCAGTTCTTC	CASSNRLLDNEQFF
18	TRBV2	once	TRBJ2-7	TRBD1	TGTGCCAGCAGTGGGGGGACAGGGGGCCTTCCCGGCTCCTACGAGCAGTACTTC	CASSGGTGGLPGSYEQYF
16	TRBV4-1	NA	TRBJ2-7	TRBD2	TGCGCCAGCAGCCTCCGGCTAGCGGAATACCCCTACGAGCAGTACTTC	CASSLRLAEYPYEQYF
15	TRBV6-1	NA	TRBJ2-7	NA	TGTGCCAGCAGTGAAGCACGACAGAGACCCTACGAGCAGTACTTC	CASSEARQRPYEQYF
17	TRBV27	NA	TRBJ2-7	TRBD2	TGTGCCAGCAGTTTCAGAGCGGGAGGGCCACAGTCCTACGAGCAGTACTTC	CASSFRAGGPQSYEQYF
15	TRBV29-1	NA	TRBJ2-1	NA	TGCAGCGTTGATCATGAGGGCAGCTCCTACAATGAGCAGTTCTTC	CSVDHEGSSYNEQFF
16	TRBV28	NA	TRBJ1-5	TRBD1	TGTGCCAGCAGTTTACACAGGGGGGTCTTCAATCAGCCCCAGCATTTT	CASSLHRGVFNQPQHF
15	TRBV27	NA	TRBJ2-1	NA	TGTGCCAGCAGTTTAATGGCCGATAACGTCAATGAGCAGTTCTTC	CASSLMADNVNEQFF
16	TRBV7-2	NA	TRBJ2-2	NA	TGTGCCAGCAGCTTAGGTGGAGGGAGGAGCACCGGGGAGCTGTTTTTT	CASSLGGGRSTGELFF
14	TRBV28	NA	TRBJ2-7	TRBD1	TGTGCCAGCAGTGTCGACAGGGAAGTCTACGAGCAGTACTTC	CASSVDREVYEQYF
15	TRBV4-2	once	TRBJ2-7	NA	TGTGCCAGCAGCCAAGATCAAAGCGCCCACTACGAGCAGTACTTC	CASSQDQSAHYEQYF
15	TRBV6-1	once	TRBJ1-3	NA	TGTGCCAGCAGTGAAATGGGGGGGTATGGAAACACCATATATTTT	CASSEMGGYGNTIYF
15	TRBV5-1	NA	TRBJ2-5	TRBD2	TGCGCCAGCCGCGGGCCGCGGGAGGGTCCAGAGACCCAGTACTTC	CASRGPREGPETQYF
13	TRBV5-1	NA	TRBJ2-7	NA	TGCGCCACCGGACAGGGAGGGGGCTACGAGCAGTACTTC	CATGQGGGYEQYF
15	TRBV19	NA	TRBJ1-4	NA	TGTGCCAGTAGTATTGGGGGGACCTATGGTCTCGGACTGTTTTTT	CASSIGGTYGLGLFF
12	TRBV6-6	NA	TRBJ2-1	NA	TGTGCCAGCAGACCAGGGCTCGATGAGCAGTTCTTC	CASRPGLDEQFF
13	TRBV27	NA	TRBJ2-1	NA	TGTGCCAGCAGTTTGAGTACGGGGAATGAGCAGTTCTTC	CASSLSTGNEQFF
13	TRBV14	NA	TRBJ1-2	NA	TGTGCCAGCAGCCAAAGACAGGCGTATGGCTACACCTTC	CASSQRQAYGYTF
13	TRBV10-1	once	TRBJ1-5	NA	TGCGCCAGCAGTGAGTCCCCAGATCAGCCCCAGCATTTT	CASSESPDQPQHF
14	TRBV11-3	NA	TRBJ1-5	TRBD1	TGTGCCAGCAGTACAGGGGGGAGCAATCAGCCCCAGCATTTT	CASSTGGSNQPQHF
12	TRBV6-5	NA	TRBJ2-1	TRBD1	TGTGCCAGCAGTTCGACAGGGAAGTTGGAGTTCTTC	CASSSTGKLEFF
14	TRBV15	once	TRBJ2-7	TRBD1	TGTGCCACCAGCGGCACCAGGGGGCTAGGAGAGCAGTACTTC	CATSGTRGLGEQYF
16	TRBV7-8	NA	TRBJ1-3	NA	TGTGCCAGCAGCTTAGAGCGGGCAACCTCTGGAAACACCATATATTTT	CASSLERATSGNTIYF
14	TRBV30	once	TRBJ2-3	NA	TGTGCCTGGAGTGTAGGAGGGGTTGTAGGTACGCAGTATTTT	CAWSVGGVVGTQYF
15	TRBV7-2	NA	TRBJ2-1	NA	TGTGCCAGCAGCTTTTCTTCGAGCTCCTACAATGAGCAGTTCTTC	CASSFSSSSYNEQFF
14	TRBV19	NA	TRBJ2-1	TRBD1	TGTGCCAGTAGTATTGGGACAGGGGTCAATGAGCAGTTCTTC	CASSIGTGVNEQFF
13	TRBV30	NA	TRBJ1-1	NA	TGTGCCTGGAGTGTGCAAGCTAACACTGAAGCTTTCTTT	CAWSVQANTEAFF
14	TRBV28	NA	TRBJ1-5	NA	TGTGCCAGCAGCCTTGGGGCAGCCGATCAGCCCCAGCATTTT	CASSLGAADQPQHF
16	TRBV7-2	few	TRBJ2-7	TRBD1	TGTGCCAGCAGCGAGTGGGTAAACAGGGGCTCCTACGAGCAGTACTTC	CASSEWVNRGSYEQYF
16	TRBV5-1	NA	TRBJ2-2	NA	TGCGCCAGCAGCTCAGCAGGGCAGATTGGAACCGGGGAGCTGTTTTTT	CASSSAGQIGTGELFF
16	TRBV5-1	NA	TRBJ2-1	TRBD2	TGCGCCAGCAGCTCGGGACTAGCGGGAGGGCCGAATGAGCAGTTCTTC	CASSSGLAGGPNEQFF
13	TRBV27	NA	TRBJ1-1	TRBD1	TGTGCCAGCAGTTCAGGGACAGCCCATGAAGCTTTCTTT	CASSSGTAHEAFF